A single sample gave rise to the 5 T cell receptor beta chains below, sequenced in a study. TCRdb independently ran MiXCR on the 5' RACE reads; one entry per CDR3 protein. This table has over 5,000 distinct CDR3 sequences, 40% to 60% appearing once. The sample consisted of memory CD4+ T cells sorted from blood. Sample subset: memory CD4+ T cells, CD4+CD45RO+CD25-. The source of these receptors is a female donor with breast cancer.

A few counts support this clonotype. V gene TRBV12-3 or TRBV12-4 combines with J gene TRBJ2-1, with 8 bases lining up with TRBD1. The ends lost 6 bases at V and 7 bases at J; junction bases unmatched: 14. This CDR3 is 16 amino acids long. The CDR3 here is CASSRHRDRIRNEQFF. In DNA form, the CDR3 reads TGTGCCAGCAGCCGCCACCGGGACAGGATACGTAATGAGCAGTTCTTC.

V is TRBV6-6 and J is TRBJ2-5; D call uncertain. This CDR3 has 12 amino acids. Trimming pared 5 bases from V and 5 bases from J, leaving 9 bases between. The germline V gene has CDR1 MNHNY and CDR2 SVGAGI (reference sequence). CDR3 nucleotide sequence: TGTGCCAGCAGTGAATTATATGAGACCCAGTACTTC. Its protein product is CASSELYETQYF.

The chain uses TRBV30 and TRBJ2-3; D may be TRBD2 (6 bases). Looked up from germline, CDR1 is GTSNPN and CDR2 is SVGIG (reference sequence). The CDR3 loop spans 14 amino acids. The germline V and J ends were trimmed by 2 bases and 1 base, with 10 bases remaining between them. The CDR3 coding sequence is TGTGCCTGGAGTACGGGGACTCGCACAGATACGCAGTATTTT. The encoded protein is CAWSTGTRTDTQYF.

This chain joins TRBV20-1 and TRBJ2-5; a weak D match, TRBD1 (6 bases). Germline V lookup: CDR1 DFQATT, CDR2 SNEGSKA (reference sequence). The CDR3 is 13 residues long. V lost 6 bases, J lost 4 bases, and 15 bases lay in between. For the CDR3, the DNA is TGCAGTGCGCCCGGGACATGGGGAGAGACCCAGTACTTC. It translates to CSAPGTWGETQYF.

V usage is TRBV12-3 or TRBV12-4 and J usage is TRBJ1-6; 9 bases align to TRBD1. The CDR3 runs to 17 residues. V lost 0 bases to trimming and J lost 10 bases; unmatched junction nucleotides: 10. This CDR3 is CASSLAPGTGLSSPLHF. For the CDR3, the DNA is TGTGCCAGCAGTTTAGCGCCTGGGACAGGGCTTTCCTCACCCCTCCACTTT.